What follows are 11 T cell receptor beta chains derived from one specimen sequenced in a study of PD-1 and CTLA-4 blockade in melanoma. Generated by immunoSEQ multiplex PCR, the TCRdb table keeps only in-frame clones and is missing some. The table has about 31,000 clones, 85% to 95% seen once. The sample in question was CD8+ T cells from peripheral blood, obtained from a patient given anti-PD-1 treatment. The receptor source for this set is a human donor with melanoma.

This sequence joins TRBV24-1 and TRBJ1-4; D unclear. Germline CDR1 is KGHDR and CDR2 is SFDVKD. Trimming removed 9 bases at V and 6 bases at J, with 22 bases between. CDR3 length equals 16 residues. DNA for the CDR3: TGTGCCACCGGGGTGGTCGGGTTTGCTGGTGATGAAAAACTGTTTTTT. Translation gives CATGVVGFAGDEKLFF.

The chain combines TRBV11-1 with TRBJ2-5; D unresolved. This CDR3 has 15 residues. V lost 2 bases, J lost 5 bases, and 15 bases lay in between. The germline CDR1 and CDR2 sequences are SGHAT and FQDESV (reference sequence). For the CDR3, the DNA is TGTGCCAGCAGCTTACCCTCGGAACAAGGGGAGACCCAGTACTTC. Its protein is CASSLPSEQGETQYF.

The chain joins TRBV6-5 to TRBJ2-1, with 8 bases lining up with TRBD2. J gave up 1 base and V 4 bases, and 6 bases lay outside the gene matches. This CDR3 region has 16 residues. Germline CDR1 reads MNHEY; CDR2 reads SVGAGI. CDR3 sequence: CASSSTLAGSYNEQFF. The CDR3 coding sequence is TGTGCCAGCAGTTCCACTTTAGCGGGGTCCTACAATGAGCAGTTCTTC.

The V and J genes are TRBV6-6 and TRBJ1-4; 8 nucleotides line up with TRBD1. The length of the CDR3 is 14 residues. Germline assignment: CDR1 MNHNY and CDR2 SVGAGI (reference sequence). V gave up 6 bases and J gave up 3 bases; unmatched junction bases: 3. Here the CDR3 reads CASREQGANEKLFF. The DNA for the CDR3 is TGTGCCAGCAGGGAACAGGGGGCTAATGAAAAACTGTTTTTT.

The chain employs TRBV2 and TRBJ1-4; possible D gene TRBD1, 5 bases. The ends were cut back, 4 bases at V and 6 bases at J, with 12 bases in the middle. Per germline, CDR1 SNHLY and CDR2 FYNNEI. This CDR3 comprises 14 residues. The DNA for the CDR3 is TGTGCCAGCAGTGTATGGGGGTTATATGAAAAACTGTTTTTT. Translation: CASSVWGLYEKLFF. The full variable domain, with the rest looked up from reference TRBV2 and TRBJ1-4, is EPEVTQTPSHQVTQMGQEVILRCVPISNHLYFYWYRQILGQKVEFLVSFYNNEISEKSEIFDDQFSVERPDGSNFTLKIRSTKLEDSAMYFCASSVWGLYEKLFFGSGTQLSVL.

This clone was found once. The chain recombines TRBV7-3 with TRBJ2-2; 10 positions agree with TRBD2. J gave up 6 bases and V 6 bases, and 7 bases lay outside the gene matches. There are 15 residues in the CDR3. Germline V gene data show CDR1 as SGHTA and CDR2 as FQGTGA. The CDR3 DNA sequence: TGTGCCAGCAGTCCTAGCGGGAGTAACCCCGGGGAGCTGTTTTTT. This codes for CASSPSGSNPGELFF.

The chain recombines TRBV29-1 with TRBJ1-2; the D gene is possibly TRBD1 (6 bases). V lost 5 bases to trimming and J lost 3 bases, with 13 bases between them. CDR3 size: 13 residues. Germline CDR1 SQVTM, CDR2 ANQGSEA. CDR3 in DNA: TGCAGCGTTCTAACAGGGACCGACTATGGCTACACCTTC. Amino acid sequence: CSVLTGTDYGYTF.

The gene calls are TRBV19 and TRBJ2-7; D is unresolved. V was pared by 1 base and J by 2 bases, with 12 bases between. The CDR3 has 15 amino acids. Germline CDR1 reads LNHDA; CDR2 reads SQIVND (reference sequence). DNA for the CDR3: TGTGCCAGTAGTATAGGTACACGAGATACCTACGAGCAGTACTTC. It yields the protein CASSIGTRDTYEQYF.

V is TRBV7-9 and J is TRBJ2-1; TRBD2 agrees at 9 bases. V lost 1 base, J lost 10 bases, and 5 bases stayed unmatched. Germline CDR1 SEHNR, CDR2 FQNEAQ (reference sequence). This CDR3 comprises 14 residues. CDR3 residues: CASSLEGLAGEQFF. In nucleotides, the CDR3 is TGTGCCAGCAGCTTAGAGGGGCTAGCGGGAGAGCAGTTCTTC. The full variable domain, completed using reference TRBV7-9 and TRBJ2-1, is DTGVSQNPRHKITKRGQNVTFRCDPISEHNRLYWYRQTLGQGPEFLTYFQNEAQLEKSRLLSDRFSAERPKGSFSTLEIQRTEQGDSAMYLCASSLEGLAGEQFFGPGTRLTVL.

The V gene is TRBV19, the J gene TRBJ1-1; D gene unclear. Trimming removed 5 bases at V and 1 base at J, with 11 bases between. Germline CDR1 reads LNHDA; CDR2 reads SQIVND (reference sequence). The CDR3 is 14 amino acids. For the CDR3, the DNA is TGTGCCAGTAGTTGGAACAGCCCGAACACTGAAGCTTTCTTT. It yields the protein CASSWNSPNTEAFF.

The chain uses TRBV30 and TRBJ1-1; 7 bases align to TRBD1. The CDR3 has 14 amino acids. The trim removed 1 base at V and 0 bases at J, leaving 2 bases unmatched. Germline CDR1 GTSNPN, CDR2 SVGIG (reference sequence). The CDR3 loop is CAWSATGVNTEAFF. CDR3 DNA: TGTGCCTGGAGTGCAACAGGGGTGAACACTGAAGCTTTCTTT.